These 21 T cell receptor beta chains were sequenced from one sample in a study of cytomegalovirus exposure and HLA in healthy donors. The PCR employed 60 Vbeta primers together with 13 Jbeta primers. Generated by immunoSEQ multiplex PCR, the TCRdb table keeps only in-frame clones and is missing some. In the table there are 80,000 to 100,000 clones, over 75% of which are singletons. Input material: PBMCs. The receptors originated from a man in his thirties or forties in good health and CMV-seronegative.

The CDR3 region is CAIRNNRDFNTGELFF. DNA of the CDR3: TGTGCCATCAGGAATAACCGGGACTTTAACACCGGGGAGCTGTTTTTT. J is TRBJ2-2 and V is TRBV10-3; the D gene is possibly TRBD2 (6 bases). V shed 6 bases and J shed 2 bases, with 16 bases lying between them. The length of the CDR3 is 16 residues. From germline, CDR1 is ENHRY and CDR2 SYGVKD.

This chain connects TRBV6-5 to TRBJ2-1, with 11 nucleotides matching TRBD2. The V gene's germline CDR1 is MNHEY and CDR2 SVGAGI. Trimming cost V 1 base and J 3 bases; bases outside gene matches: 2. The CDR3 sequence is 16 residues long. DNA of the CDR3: TGTGCCAGCAGTTACTGGGGGACTAGCGGCTACAATGAGCAGTTCTTC. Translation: CASSYWGTSGYNEQFF.

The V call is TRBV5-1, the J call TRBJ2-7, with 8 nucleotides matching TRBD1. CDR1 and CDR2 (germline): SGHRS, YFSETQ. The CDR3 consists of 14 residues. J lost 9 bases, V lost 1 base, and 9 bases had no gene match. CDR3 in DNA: TGCGCCAGCAGCTTGAATTCAGGGGGCGGGTTGCAGTACTTC. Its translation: CASSLNSGGGLQYF.

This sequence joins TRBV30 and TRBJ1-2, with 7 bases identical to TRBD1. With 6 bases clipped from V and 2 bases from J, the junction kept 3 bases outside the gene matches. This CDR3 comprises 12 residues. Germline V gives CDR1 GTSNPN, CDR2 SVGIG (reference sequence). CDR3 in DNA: TGTGCCTGTTGGGACAGCAACTATGGCTACACCTTC. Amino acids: CACWDSNYGYTF.

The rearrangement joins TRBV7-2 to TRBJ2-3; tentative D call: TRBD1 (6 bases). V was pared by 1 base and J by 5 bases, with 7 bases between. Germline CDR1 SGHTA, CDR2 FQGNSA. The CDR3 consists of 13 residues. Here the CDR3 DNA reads TGTGCCAGCAGCTTAGGGACAGAAGATACGCAGTATTTT. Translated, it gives CASSLGTEDTQYF.

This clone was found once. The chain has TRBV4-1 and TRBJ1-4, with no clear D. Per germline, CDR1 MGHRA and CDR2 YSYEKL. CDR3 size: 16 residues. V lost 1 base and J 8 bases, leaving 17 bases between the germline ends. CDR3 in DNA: TGCGCCAGCAGCCAAGTAGGAGGGCCGACGGCGGAAAAACTGTTTTTT. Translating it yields CASSQVGGPTAEKLFF.

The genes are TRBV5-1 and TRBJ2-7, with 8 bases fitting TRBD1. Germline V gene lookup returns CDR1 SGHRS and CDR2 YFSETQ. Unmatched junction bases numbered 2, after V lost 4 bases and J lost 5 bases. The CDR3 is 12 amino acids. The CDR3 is CASSVTGDEQYF. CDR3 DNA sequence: TGCGCCAGCAGCGTGACAGGGGACGAGCAGTACTTC. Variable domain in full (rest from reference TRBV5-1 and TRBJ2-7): KAGVTQTPRYLIKTRGQQVTLSCSPISGHRSVSWYQQTPGQGLQFLFEYFSETQRNKGNFPGRFSGRQFSNSRSEMNVSTLELGDSALYLCASSVTGDEQYFGPGTRLTVT.

In DNA, the CDR3 is TGCGCCAGCGGAGGGACTAGCGGGATAACCGGGGAGCTGTTTTTT. Residues: CASGGTSGITGELFF. The rearrangement links TRBV10-1 to TRBJ2-2; 13 bases line up with TRBD2. CDR3 length: 15 amino acids. Trimming removed 8 bases from V and 5 bases from J; junction bases left unmatched: 5. Germline CDR1 is WNHNN and CDR2 is SYGVQD (reference sequence).

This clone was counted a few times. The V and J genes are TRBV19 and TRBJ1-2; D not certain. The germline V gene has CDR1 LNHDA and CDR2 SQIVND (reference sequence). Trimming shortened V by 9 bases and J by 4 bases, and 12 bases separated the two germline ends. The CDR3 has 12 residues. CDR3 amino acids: CASLSPPYGYTF. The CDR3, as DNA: TGTGCCAGCCTATCCCCTCCCTATGGCTACACCTTC. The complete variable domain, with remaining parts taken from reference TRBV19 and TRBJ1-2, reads DGGITQSPKYLFRKEGQNVTLSCEQNLNHDAMYWYRQDPGQGLRLIYYSQIVNDFQKGDIAEGYSVSREKKESFPLTVTSAQKNPTAFYLCASLSPPYGYTFGSGTRLTVV.

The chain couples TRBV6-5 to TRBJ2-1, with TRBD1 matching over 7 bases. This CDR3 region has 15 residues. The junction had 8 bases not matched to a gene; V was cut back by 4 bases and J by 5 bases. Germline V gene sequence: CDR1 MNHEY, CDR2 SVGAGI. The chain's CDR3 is CASSLYTGDHNEQFF. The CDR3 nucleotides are TGTGCCAGCAGTTTATATACAGGGGACCACAATGAGCAGTTCTTC.

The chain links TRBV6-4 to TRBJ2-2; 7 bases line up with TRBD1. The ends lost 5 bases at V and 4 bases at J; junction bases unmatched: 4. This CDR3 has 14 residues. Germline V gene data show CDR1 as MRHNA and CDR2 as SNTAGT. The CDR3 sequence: CASSQGETTGELFF. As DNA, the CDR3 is TGTGCCAGCAGTCAGGGGGAAACCACCGGGGAGCTGTTTTTT.

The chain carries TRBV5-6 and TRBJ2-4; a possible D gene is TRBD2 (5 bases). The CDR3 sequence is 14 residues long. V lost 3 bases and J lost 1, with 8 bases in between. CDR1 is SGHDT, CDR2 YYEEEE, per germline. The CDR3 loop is CASSSRRAKNIQYF. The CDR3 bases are TGTGCCAGCAGCTCCCGGAGGGCCAAAAACATTCAGTACTTC.

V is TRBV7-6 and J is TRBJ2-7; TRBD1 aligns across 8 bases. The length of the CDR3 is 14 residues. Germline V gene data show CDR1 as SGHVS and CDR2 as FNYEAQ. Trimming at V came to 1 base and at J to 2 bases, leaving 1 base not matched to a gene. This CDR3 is CASSLGTGPYEQYF. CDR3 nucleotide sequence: TGTGCCAGCAGCTTAGGGACAGGGCCCTACGAGCAGTACTTC.

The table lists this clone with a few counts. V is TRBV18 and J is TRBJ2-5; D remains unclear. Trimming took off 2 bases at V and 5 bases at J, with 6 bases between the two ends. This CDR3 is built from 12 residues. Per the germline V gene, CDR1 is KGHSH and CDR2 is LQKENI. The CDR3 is CASSPSDETQYF. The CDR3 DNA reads TGTGCCAGCTCACCAAGCGATGAGACCCAGTACTTC.

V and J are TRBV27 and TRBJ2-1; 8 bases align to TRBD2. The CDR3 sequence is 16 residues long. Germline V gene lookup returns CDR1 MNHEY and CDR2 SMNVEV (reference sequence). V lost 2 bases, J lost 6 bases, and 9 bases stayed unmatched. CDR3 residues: CASSLRVAGGPNEQFF. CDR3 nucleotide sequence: TGTGCCAGCAGTTTAAGGGTGGCGGGGGGTCCCAATGAGCAGTTCTTC.

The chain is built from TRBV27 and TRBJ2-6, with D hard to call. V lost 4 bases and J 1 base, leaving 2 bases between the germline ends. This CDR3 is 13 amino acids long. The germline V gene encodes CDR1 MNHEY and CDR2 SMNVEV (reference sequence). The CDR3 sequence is CASSSSGANVLTF. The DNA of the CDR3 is TGTGCCAGCAGTTCATCTGGGGCCAACGTCCTGACTTTC.

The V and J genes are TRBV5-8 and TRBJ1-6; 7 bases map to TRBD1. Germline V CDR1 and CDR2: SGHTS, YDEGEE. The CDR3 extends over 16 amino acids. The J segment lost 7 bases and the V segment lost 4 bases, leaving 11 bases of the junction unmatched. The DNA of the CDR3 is TGTGCCAGCAGCCGCGCAGGGGGGTTGTGGAATTCACCCCTCCACTTT. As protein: CASSRAGGLWNSPLHF.

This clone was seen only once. Written as DNA, the CDR3 is TGCAGCGTTGTCGGGGGGAACACTGAAGCTTTCTTT. This gives the protein CSVVGGNTEAFF. This chain connects TRBV29-1 to TRBJ1-1; D may be TRBD1 (5 bases). Germline V CDR1 and CDR2: SQVTM, ANQGSEA. Trimming took 4 bases from V and 1 from J, leaving 7 bases between them. CDR3 length: 12 residues.

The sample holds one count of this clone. The CDR3 DNA sequence: TGTGCCAGTAGTATAGCGGAGACCTACGAGCAGTACTTC. It specifies CASSIAETYEQYF. This sequence joins TRBV19 and TRBJ2-7; D not resolved. Germline V lookup: CDR1 LNHDA, CDR2 SQIVND (reference sequence). The CDR3 is 13 residues long. Trimming shortened V by 1 base and J by 2 bases, and 6 bases separated the two germline ends.

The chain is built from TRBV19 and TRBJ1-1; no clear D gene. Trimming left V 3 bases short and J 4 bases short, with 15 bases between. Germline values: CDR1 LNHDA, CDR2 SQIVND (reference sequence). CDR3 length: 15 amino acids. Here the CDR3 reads CASSIGGSKSTEAFF. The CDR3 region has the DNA TGTGCCAGTAGTATTGGAGGTTCTAAGAGCACTGAAGCTTTCTTT.

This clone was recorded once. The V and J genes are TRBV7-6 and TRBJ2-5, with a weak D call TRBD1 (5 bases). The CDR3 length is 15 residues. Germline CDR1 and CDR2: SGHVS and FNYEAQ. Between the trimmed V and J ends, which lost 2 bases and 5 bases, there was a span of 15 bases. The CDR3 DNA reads TGTGCCAGCAGCTTATATCCTTCTAGGGGCGAGACCCAGTACTTC. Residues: CASSLYPSRGETQYF.